The T cell receptor beta chain under discussion was sequenced for a study of T-cell reconstitution after alpha-beta-depleted transplantation in children. This clonotype was seen many times. As it was prepared, the TCRbeta library received unique molecular identifiers. Each CDR3 protein gets one entry after TCRdb re-called the PCR reads with MiXCR. The sample consists of 75,000 to 100,000 distinct CDR3 sequences, roughly 8.4% of them appearing once. The sequence was collected from a human donor who donated a stem cell graft to a child with congenital amegakaryocytic thrombocytopenia. Sequencing was performed on PBMCs from the stem cell graft donor, taken from the stem cell graft.

The CDR3 loop reads CSAQTGTGGSLEQFF. CDR3 DNA: TGCAGTGCTCAGACCGGGACAGGGGGGTCCCTTGAGCAGTTCTTC. The chain carries TRBV20-1 and TRBJ2-1; 11 nucleotides align to TRBD1. J lost 9 bases, V lost 5 bases, and 12 bases had no gene match. The CDR3 extends over 15 amino acids. The germline CDR1 and CDR2 sequences are DFQATT and SNEGSKA (reference sequence).